The entry below gives a single T cell receptor beta chain sequence along with its context. This clonotype was detected ten times or more. Its antigen remains undetermined. No base qualities exist here, and no much larger clone lies one base off it. Stable Graves' hyperthyroidism was defined as no progression to ophthalmopathy during 18 months of follow-up. Hyperthyroidism patients were newly diagnosed, with disease duration under 2 months, and aged 18 to 65 years. Patients with uncontrolled infections, other autoimmune diseases, pregnancy or lactation were excluded. Clinical symptoms, serum thyroxine and TRAb, thyroid ultrasound, and orbital computed tomography formed the basis for the diagnoses. Ficoll-Paque density gradient centrifugation was used to isolate PBMCs from around 10 ml of fresh peripheral blood. Trizol reagent was used to extract total RNA, and RNA quality was then checked on an Agilent 2100 Bioanalyzer.

These data are taken from a study of T cells in Graves' hyperthyroidism and ophthalmopathy (dated by TCRdb to the late 2010s). Notes on the research overall: Peripheral blood samples were taken at the time of initial diagnosis, prior to any treatment. Following sampling, methimazole starting at 30 mg daily was given to hyperthyroidism patients, and high-dose intravenous methylprednisolone was given to ophthalmopathy patients. The 95 to 100 discovery patients were randomly divided into training and test sets at a 7:3 ratio. To identify TCR V-J signatures that set the groups apart, the researchers used a discovery cohort of about a hundred patients, made up of 43 with Graves' ophthalmopathy and around 58 with stable Graves' hyperthyroidism. The study also compared thyroid tissue and blood T-cell repertoires from about six Graves' hyperthyroidism patients. Prospective prediction of ophthalmopathy was tested in an independent validation cohort consisting of roughly 20 hyperthyroidism patients and around 16 patients who later progressed to ophthalmopathy. The paper describes TCR Vbeta CDR3 sequencing of fewer than 150 peripheral blood samples, made up of roughly 40 ophthalmopathy patients, around 78 hyperthyroidism patients and roughly 17 progressor patients. Paper-wide results and their limitations: A 13 V-J signature model separated ophthalmopathy from stable hyperthyroidism, with about 88% sensitivity and 81.08% specificity in cross-validation and 80%/75% in testing. No statistical method was used to set the sample size in advance, and investigators knew the group allocation. During validation, the model predicted progression to ophthalmopathy a median of about 5.9 months ahead of onset, with almost 71% sensitivity and around 73% specificity. Most expanded thyroid clonotypes (frequency above 0.001) were also found in blood, which suggests that blood repertoires may mirror thyroid immune responses.

Amplification of TCR beta CDR3 regions was carried out from RNA transcripts. The TCR CDR3 was subjected to a first round of RT-PCR using the HTBI primer set and the Qiagen OneStep RT-PCR kit. Libraries were constructed in a second round of multiplex PCR, after which size selection and purification were performed. Sequencing of the libraries was done on an Illumina HiSeq2000 using paired-end 100 bp reads. Regarding the original processing steps: SOAPnuke was used to process the raw data, throwing out any read that contained adapters or uncalled bases, had a mean Phred below 15, or lacked an exact constant-primer or identifier match. COPE v1.2.5 was used to merge high-quality paired reads, and clonotypes were defined as unique nucleotide sequences. MiTCR v1.1 was used to align clonotypes to the IMGT TRBV, TRBD and TRBJ reference segments. The analysis was restricted to V-J combinations with a frequency above 0.0001, which together covered 99% to 99.2% of the repertoires. A TCS score was defined as the ratio between F50 (clonal expansion) and ExV (chaos), using BLOSUM62-based TCRdist between CDR3 peptides within each V-J. Welch's t-statistics and random forest reduced some 510 V-J features to around 14, which were used in a naive Bayes classifier (R e1071). TCRdb ran its own pipeline on the public reads, namely fastp trimming at Q25 and MiXCR clone calling, and kept in-frame beta chains. Every CDR3 protein is listed once, alongside the most common genes and DNA of its rows. In this record, the V and J calls reflect TCRdb's handling and not the investigators' own analysis. This sample comprises fewer than 350,000 distinct CDR3 sequences, roughly an eighth of them detected only once. Roughly 7.9% of the sample comes from the top ten.

The sequenced sample consisted of blood. The receptor was isolated from a woman in her thirties or forties with Graves' hyperthyroidism.

CDR3 sequence: CSARDLAGPTDTQYF. The DNA reads TGCAGTGCTAGGGATCTAGCGGGGCCCACAGATACGCAGTATTTT. The chain links TRBV20-1 with TRBJ2-3; 9 middle bases align to TRBD2. The CDR3, cysteine through phenylalanine, is 15 amino acids long. The entry retains the CDR3 DNA only, 45 bases that are in frame from base 1. From a lookup of the germline V gene (reference sequence), CDR1 and CDR2 are DFQATT and SNEGSKA. Unmatched junction bases come to 6, with V trimmed by 3 bases and J by 2 bases.